The subject of this entry is one T cell receptor beta chain. Only in-frame clones appear in the TCRdb table, and some are missing; sequencing was by immunoSEQ multiplex PCR. Of 100,000 or so clones in the sample, approximately 80% were seen once. This record comes from a study of OX40 agonist ivuxolimab in advanced cancers. Study details: Ivuxolimab, which patients received intravenously every 2 weeks, was dosed at 0.01 to 10 mg/kg. Checkpoint inhibitors had been given previously to 35% to 50% of patients.

Losses at the gene ends were 0 bases for V and 8 bases for J; bases not matched to a gene: 15. There are 17 residues in the CDR3. Germline lookup yields CDR1 LNHDA and CDR2 SQIVND (reference sequence). The specimen was CD4+ or CD8+ T cells sorted from blood, collected in a trial of the OX40 agonist ivuxolimab. The chain has TRBV19 and TRBJ1-2, with 7 bases identical to TRBD1. The sequence came from an adult with an advanced solid tumor such as melanoma, head and neck, liver or kidney cancer. CDR3 in DNA: TGTGCCAGTAGTATAGAGGGCCGGACAGGAGGGGCAGGAGGCTACACCTTC. This translates into CASSIEGRTGGAGGYTF.